One T cell receptor (beta chain) is described in this entry. An end of the junction does not agree with germline; a read error may underlie this. Germline CDR1 and CDR2: LNHDA and SQIVND (reference sequence). This CDR3 has 16 residues. This entry belongs to a study of CD8+CD57+ T cells in acquired aplastic anemia. Patients sequenced had flow cytometry evidence of CD8+CD57+ cell expansion. TCR beta VDJ combinations and CDR3 sequences were profiled from genomic DNA. In TCRdb, the reads were re-called with MiXCR into one record per CDR3 protein. The table lists 200,000 to 250,000 distinct CDR3 sequences, 40% to 60% of them singletons, with approximately 20% in the top ten.

Specimen: sorted CD4+, CD8+, or CD8+CD57+ T cells (not recorded which) from PBMCs. The chain joins TRBV19 to TRBJ1-5; D may be TRBD1 (6 bases). The TCR was taken from a human donor with aplastic anemia. The CDR3 is CASSIEPRGSSQPQHF. The CDR3 DNA is TGTGCCAGTAGTATAGAACCCAGGGGTAGCAGTCAGCCCCAGCATTTT. The entire variable domain, with the rest obtained from reference TRBV19 and TRBJ1-5, is as follows: DGGITQSPKYLFRKEGQNVTLSCEQNLNHDAMYWYRQDPGQGLRLIYYSQIVNDFQKGDIAEGYSVSREKKESFPLTVTSAQKNPTAFYLCASSIEPRGSSQPQHFGDGTRLSIL.